What follows are 9 T cell receptor delta chains derived from one specimen sequenced in a study of gamma-delta T cells after stem cell transplantation. TCRdb re-processed the RT-PCR reads via CATT. The table has about 3,000 delta-chain clones, approximately 2.9% seen once; the top ten hold roughly a quarter. Sequenced input: gamma-delta T cells. Receptors were obtained from a human donor. It is not recorded whose cells these are; they may come from a transplant donor.

This clone was counted a few times. TCRdb lists a protein that is different at residue 12 from the translated DNA; the protein given here uses the DNA translation. V and J are TRDV1 and TRDJ1, with 7 bases fitting TRDD3. There are 19 residues in the CDR3. CDR1 is TSWWSYY, CDR2 QGS, per germline. Germline trimming cut 0 bases from V and 1 base from J; bases unmatched to any gene: 14. The CDR3: CALGELAVPGDEGTDKLIF. The CDR3 coding sequence is TGTGCTCTTGGGGAACTAGCAGTGCCGGGGGATGAAGGCACCGATAAACTCATCTTT.

On this clone: Given a much more abundant clone one base away, this may be a read error. Other DNA sequences within the sample encode an identical CDR3. The chain couples TRDV2 to TRDJ1, with 11 bases fitting TRDD3. The CDR3 has 17 amino acids. The germline V gene has CDR1 GEAIGNYY and CDR2 EKD. The CDR3 nucleotides are TGTGCCTGTGACACCTTGGGGGATACGACGGCTCCCGATAAACTCATTTTT. Its translation: CACDTLGDTTAPDKLIF.

This clone was observed a few times. This clone may be a read error of a much larger clone one base away. V usage is TRDV2 and J usage is TRDJ1; 7 bases line up with TRDD3. CDR1 is GEAIGNYY and CDR2 is EKD in the germline V gene. This CDR3 has 17 residues. CDR3 coding DNA: TGTGCCTGTGGCACCGTGAGTGGGGGAAGTAACACCGATAAACTCATCTTT. Translation: CACGTVSGGSNTDKLIF.

This clone was recorded a few times. For this DNA, TCRdb reports the protein of a much larger clone, which diverges at residue 11, most likely from a read error; the protein presented here is translated directly from the DNA. The V call is TRDV2, the J call TRDJ2; 13 nucleotides align to TRDD3. CDR1 and CDR2 (germline): GEAIGNYY, EKD. There are 20 residues in the CDR3. The V gene end was trimmed by 3 bases and the J gene end by 3 bases; junction bases not matched to a gene: 15. The DNA for the CDR3 is TGTGCCTGTGACGCCATACTGGGGGATACGGGGGTACGGGTGACAGCACAACTCTTCTTT. Its translation: CACDAILGDTGVRVTAQLFF.

This clone was seen a handful of times. A far larger clone is just one base off, so this is likely a read error. This specimen includes other DNA sequences encoding the same CDR3. The DNA of the CDR3 is TGTGCTTGTGACGGTCTAGGGGATACCGATAAACTCATCTTT. Encoded protein: CACDGLGDTDKLIF. V gene TRDV2 combines with J gene TRDJ1, with a weak D call TRDD3 (6 bases). Per germline, CDR1 GEAIGNYY and CDR2 EKD. The CDR3 length is 14 residues.

This clone was detected only a few times. One base away lies a much larger clone, so this may be a sequencing read error. The CDR3 loop reads CACDTVSGGLHADKLIF. CDR3 DNA sequence: TGTGCCTGTGACACCGTTTCCGGGGGACTTCACGCCGATAAACTCATCTTT. This rearrangement joins TRDV2 to TRDJ1, with D possibly TRDD3 on 6 matching bases. The V end was cut by 0 bases, the J end by 3 bases, with 19 bases between. The CDR3 consists of 17 residues. Per the germline V gene, CDR1 is GEAIGNYY and CDR2 is EKD.

Notes on this clone: The protein held in TCRdb is that of a much larger clone and does not match this DNA's translation at residue 10, likely because of a read error; the protein shown is translated from the DNA. This chain connects TRDV2 to TRDJ1; the match to TRDD3 covers 7 bases. V shed 1 base, J shed 2 bases, and the junction held 15 bases outside the gene matches. Germline V lookup: CDR1 GEAIGNYY, CDR2 EKD. CDR3 length: 18 residues. The CDR3 DNA is TGTGCCTGTGACACTATACCGGGGGATGCAAGGAAAACCGATAAACTCATCTTT. Protein: CACDTIPGDARKTDKLIF.

This clone was observed a few times. One base separates it from a far larger clone, so it is likely a read error. The identical CDR3 is also encoded by other nucleotide sequences in the sample. The chain joins TRDV2 to TRDJ1; weak D call: TRDD3 (5 bases). Germline V CDR1 and CDR2: GEAIGNYY, EKD. CDR3 length: 15 amino acids. Deletions cut 4 bases from V and 3 bases from J, with 17 bases between. Here the CDR3 DNA reads TGTGCCTGTGAGGGATTGGGAGATATCTCCGATAAACTCATCTTT. Protein: CACEGLGDISDKLIF.

Points on this clone: A read error likely explains this, since a far larger clone differs by one base. The sample has other DNA sequences that encode this CDR3 too. J is TRDJ3 and V is TRDV2, with a possible D match to TRDD3 (5 bases). There are 17 residues in the CDR3. In germline, CDR1 is GEAIGNYY, CDR2 EKD. The CDR3 loop is CACDTGPLSWDTRQMFF. As DNA, the CDR3 is TGTGCCTGTGACACGGGCCCACTCTCCTGGGACACCCGACAGATGTTTTTT.